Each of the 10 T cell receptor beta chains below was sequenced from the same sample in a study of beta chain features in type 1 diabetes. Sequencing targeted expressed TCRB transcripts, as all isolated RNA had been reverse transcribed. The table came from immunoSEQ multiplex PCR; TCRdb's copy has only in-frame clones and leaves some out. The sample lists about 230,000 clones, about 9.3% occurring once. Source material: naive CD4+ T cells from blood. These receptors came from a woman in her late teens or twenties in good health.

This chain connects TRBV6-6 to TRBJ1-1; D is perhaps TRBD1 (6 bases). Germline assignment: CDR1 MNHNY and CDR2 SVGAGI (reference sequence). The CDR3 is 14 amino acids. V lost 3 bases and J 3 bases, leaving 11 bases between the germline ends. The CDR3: CASSYGQKHTEAFF. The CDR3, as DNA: TGTGCCAGCAGTTATGGACAGAAACACACTGAAGCTTTCTTT.

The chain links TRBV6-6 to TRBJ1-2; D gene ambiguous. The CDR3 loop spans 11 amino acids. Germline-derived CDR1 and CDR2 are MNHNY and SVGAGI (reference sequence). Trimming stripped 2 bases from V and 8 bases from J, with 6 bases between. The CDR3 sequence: CASSYEKGYTF. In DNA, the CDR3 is TGTGCCAGCAGTTACGAGAAGGGCTACACCTTC.

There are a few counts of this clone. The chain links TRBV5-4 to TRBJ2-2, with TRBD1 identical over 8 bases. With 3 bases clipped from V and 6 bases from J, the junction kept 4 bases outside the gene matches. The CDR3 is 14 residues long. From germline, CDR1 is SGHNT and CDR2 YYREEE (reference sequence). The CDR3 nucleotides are TGTGCCAGCAGCTCGGGACAGGCTTCCGGGGAGCTGTTTTTT. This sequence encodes CASSSGQASGELFF.

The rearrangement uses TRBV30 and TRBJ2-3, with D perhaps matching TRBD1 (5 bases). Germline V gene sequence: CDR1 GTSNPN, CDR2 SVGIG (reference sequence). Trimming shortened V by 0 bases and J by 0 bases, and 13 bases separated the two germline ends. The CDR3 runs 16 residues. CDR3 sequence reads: CAWSVLLGASTDTQYF. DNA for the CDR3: TGTGCCTGGAGTGTACTGTTAGGGGCAAGCACAGATACGCAGTATTTT.

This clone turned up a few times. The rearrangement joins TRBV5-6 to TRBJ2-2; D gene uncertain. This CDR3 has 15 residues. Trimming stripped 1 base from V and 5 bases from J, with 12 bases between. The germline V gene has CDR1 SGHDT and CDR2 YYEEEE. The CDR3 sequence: CASSLFGQKTGELFF. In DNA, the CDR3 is TGTGCCAGCAGCTTGTTTGGGCAAAAAACCGGGGAGCTGTTTTTT.

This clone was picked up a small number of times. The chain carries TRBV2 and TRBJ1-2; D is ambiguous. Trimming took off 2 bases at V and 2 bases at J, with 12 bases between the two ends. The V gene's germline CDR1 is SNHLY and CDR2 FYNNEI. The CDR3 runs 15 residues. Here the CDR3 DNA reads TGTGCCAGCAGTGAAACGGGATCCGCAAACTATGGCTACACCTTC. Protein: CASSETGSANYGYTF.

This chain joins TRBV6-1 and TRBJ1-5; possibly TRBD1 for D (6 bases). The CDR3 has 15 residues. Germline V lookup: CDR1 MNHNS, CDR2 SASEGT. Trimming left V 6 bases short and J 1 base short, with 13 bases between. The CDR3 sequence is CASRGGLGSNQPQHF. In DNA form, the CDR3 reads TGTGCCAGCAGGGGGGGGCTGGGAAGCAATCAGCCCCAGCATTTT.

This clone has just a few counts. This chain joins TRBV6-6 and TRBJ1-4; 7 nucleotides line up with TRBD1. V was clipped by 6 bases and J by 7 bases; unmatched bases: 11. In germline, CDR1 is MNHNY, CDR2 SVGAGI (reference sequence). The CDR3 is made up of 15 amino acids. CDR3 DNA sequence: TGTGCCAGCAGCACGAGACAGGGTTCTGGTGAAAAACTGTTTTTT. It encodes CASSTRQGSGEKLFF.

The CDR3 sequence is CASSSGLAGLEDTQYF. CDR3 sequence (DNA): TGCGCCAGCAGCTCGGGACTAGCGGGGTTGGAAGATACGCAGTATTTT. The chain employs TRBV5-1 and TRBJ2-3; 13 bases line up with TRBD2. Germline values: CDR1 SGHRS, CDR2 YFSETQ. V shed 3 bases, J shed 5 bases, and the junction held 6 bases outside the gene matches. The CDR3 loop spans 16 amino acids.

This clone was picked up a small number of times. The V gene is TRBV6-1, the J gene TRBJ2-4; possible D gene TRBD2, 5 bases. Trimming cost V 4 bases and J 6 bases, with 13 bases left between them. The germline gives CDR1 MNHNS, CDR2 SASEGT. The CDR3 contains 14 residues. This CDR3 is CASSVKGEGNIQYF. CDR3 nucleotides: TGTGCCAGCAGTGTGAAGGGCGAGGGAAACATTCAGTACTTC.